Following are 6 T cell receptor beta chains from one sample sequenced in a study of beta chain features in type 1 diabetes. Points from the study as a whole: Across all four CD4+ subsets, people with type 1 diabetes showed modestly shorter TCRB CDR3s.

No cognate antigen is known for these TCRs. The study reverse transcribed the entire isolated RNA, so it sequenced expressed TCRB transcripts. Profiling relied on immunoSEQ multiplex PCR, and the TCRdb table lists in-frame clones only, not all of them. The sample yields around 14,000 clones, roughly 63% seen once. What was sequenced was stem cell memory CD4+ T cells from blood. These receptors came from a woman in her late teens or twenties with type 1 diabetes.

Turning to this clone: At one of its ends the junction is not consistent with the germline gene, which may arise from a read error. The CDR3: CASSSRPGTGIF. The CDR3 nucleotides are TGTGCCAGCAGCTCCCGACCCGGGACAGGGATCTTC. The rearrangement uses TRBV5-6 and TRBJ1-2; 9 nucleotides line up with TRBD1. CDR3 length: 12 residues. CDR1 SGHDT and CDR2 YYEEEE come from the germline V gene.

V and J are TRBV7-2 and TRBJ1-1, with TRBD1 matching 7 bases. The V and J ends lost 5 bases and 11 bases, in that order; junction bases with no gene match: 14. The CDR3 is 14 residues long. CDR1 is SGHTA and CDR2 is FQGNSA in the germline V gene. Here the CDR3 reads CASSQSKGGALAFF. Written as DNA, the CDR3 is TGTGCCAGCAGCCAAAGTAAAGGGGGCGCGTTGGCTTTCTTT. The variable domain in full, completed from reference TRBV7-2 and TRBJ1-1, reads GAGVSQSPSNKVTEKGKDVELRCDPISGHTALYWYRQSLGQGLEFLIYFQGNSAPDKSGLPSDRFSAERTGGSVSTLTIQRTQQEDSAVYLCASSQSKGGALAFFGQGTRLTVV.

This clone has more than one count but fewer than ten. The chain's CDR3 is CSVKPPTATYGYTF. Here the CDR3 DNA reads TGCAGCGTTAAACCCCCGACAGCAACCTATGGCTACACCTTC. The chain has TRBV29-1 and TRBJ1-2; D may be TRBD1 (5 bases). The CDR3 consists of 14 residues. Germline values: CDR1 SQVTM, CDR2 ANQGSEA. Trimming cost V 5 bases and J 4 bases, with 17 bases left between them.

The V gene is TRBV4-3, the J gene TRBJ2-5, with 8 bases identical to TRBD2. Trimming took 2 bases from V and 5 from J; bases not matched to a gene: 19. Per germline, CDR1 LGHNA and CDR2 YSLEER. CDR3 size: 19 residues. CDR3 residues: CASSQQFNAGGDVGETQYF. In DNA form, the CDR3 reads TGCGCCAGCAGCCAACAGTTCAATGCGGGGGGCGACGTGGGCGAGACCCAGTACTTC.

This chain connects TRBV7-9 to TRBJ1-1; 9 bases are a match to TRBD1. Germline values: CDR1 SEHNR, CDR2 FQNEAQ (reference sequence). Trimming removed 7 bases from V and 1 base from J; junction bases left unmatched: 7. CDR3 length: 15 residues. CDR3 in DNA: TGTGCCAGCATCGGACAGGGGCGGAGGAACACTGAAGCTTTCTTT. Amino acid sequence: CASIGQGRRNTEAFF.

The chain links TRBV18 to TRBJ1-4; D ambiguous. This CDR3 spans 14 amino acids. V was trimmed by 4 bases and J by 4 bases, leaving 10 bases between them. CDR1 is KGHSH and CDR2 is LQKENI in the germline V gene. Here the CDR3 DNA reads TGTGCCAGCTCACAGGCAGGACTTAATGAAAAACTGTTTTTT. Translation gives CASSQAGLNEKLFF.